The 6 T cell receptor beta chains listed next were all sequenced from one sample in a study of blood T cells in healthy people across ages. For the second PCR, which ran for roughly 6 to 12 cycles, a sample-barcoded 5' primer and a J-beta primer mix were used. MiXCR was run by TCRdb on the 5' RACE reads, yielding one entry per CDR3 protein. The sample has 1.5 million to 2 million distinct CDR3 sequences, approximately 28% seen once. Material: blood. The receptors derive from a woman aged 25 to 39 in good health.

The rearrangement links TRBV29-1 to TRBJ2-1, with D maybe TRBD2 (7 bases). The germline CDR1 and CDR2 sequences are SQVTM and ANQGSEA. The V end lost 5 bases, the J end lost 0 bases, and 20 bases lay between the germline ends. This CDR3 region has 17 residues. The CDR3 loop reads CSVRGGRAQSSYNEQFF. The CDR3 coding sequence is TGCAGCGTTCGCGGGGGCAGGGCCCAAAGCTCCTACAATGAGCAGTTCTTC.

V and J are TRBV3-1 and TRBJ2-3, with 7 bases fitting TRBD2. With V trimmed by 4 bases and J by 0 bases, 10 bases remained unmatched. CDR1 and CDR2 (germline): LGHDT, YNNKEL (reference sequence). There are 17 residues in the CDR3. DNA of the CDR3: TGTGCCAGCAGCCTCGTAACTAGCGCTCTCAGCACAGATACGCAGTATTTT. This gives the protein CASSLVTSALSTDTQYF.

There are a few counts of this clonotype. The chain employs TRBV5-1 and TRBJ2-1, with D perhaps matching TRBD1 (5 bases). The V gene's germline CDR1 is SGHRS and CDR2 YFSETQ. The length of the CDR3 is 15 residues. Trimming cost V 6 bases and J 5 bases, with 18 bases left between them. CDR3 sequence (DNA): TGCGCCAGCAAGTTCCAGGCAGGGTTGGACAATGAGCAGTTCTTC. This translates into CASKFQAGLDNEQFF. Supplemented by reference TRBV5-1 and TRBJ2-1, the full variable domain reads KAGVTQTPRYLIKTRGQQVTLSCSPISGHRSVSWYQQTPGQGLQFLFEYFSETQRNKGNFPGRFSGRQFSNSRSEMNVSTLELGDSALYLCASKFQAGLDNEQFFGPGTRLTVL.

This clonotype showed up just a few times. A much larger clone lies a single base off, so this may be a read error. The rearrangement joins TRBV11-2 to TRBJ2-5, with unresolved D. The last part of the DNA fits TRBJ2-7 better; the J call may be wrong. Looked up from germline, CDR1 is SGHAT and CDR2 is FQNNGV. This CDR3 contains 13 residues. The CDR3 loop is CVSSLALPGEQYF. The DNA of the CDR3 is TGTGTCAGCAGCTTAGCCCTCCCCGGCGAGCAGTACTTC.

V and J are TRBV4-3 and TRBJ1-4; TRBD1 matches at 8 bases. The germline V gene has CDR1 LGHNA and CDR2 YSLEER. The V and J ends lost 4 bases and 5 bases, in that order; junction bases with no gene match: 6. The CDR3 runs to 15 residues. CDR3 amino acids: CASSPSTGENEKLFF. Written as DNA, the CDR3 is TGCGCCAGCAGCCCTTCGACAGGGGAAAATGAAAAACTGTTTTTT.

This clonotype was found a few times. The V and J genes are TRBV7-9 and TRBJ1-5; D is undetermined. In germline, CDR1 is SEHNR, CDR2 FQNEAQ (reference sequence). The V end lost 1 base, the J end lost 6 bases, and 19 bases lay between the germline ends. The CDR3 extends over 17 amino acids. In nucleotides, the CDR3 is TGTGCCAGCAGCTTAGGTCGCGGGCCCTGGGCGGGTCAGCCCCAGCATTTT. As protein: CASSLGRGPWAGQPQHF.